This TCR beta chain was retrieved from a study of graft-versus-host responses after intestinal transplantation. V was shortened by 3 bases and J by 6 bases, with 9 bases between the two germline ends. From germline, CDR1 is MDHEN and CDR2 SYDVKM. This CDR3 region has 12 residues. Here immunoSEQ multiplex PCR was the method, and the copy in TCRdb shows in-frame clones only, minus some. The sample has 90,000 to 150,000 clones, approximately 92% seen once. Concerning this clone: Its antigen remains unknown.

This receptor was obtained from a human donor who received an intestinal transplant. The specimen comprised unstimulated CD4+ T cells sorted from spleen or lymph node cells, sampled before intestinal transplant. The chain uses TRBV28 and TRBJ2-7; perhaps TRBD2 as D (5 bases). CDR3 region: CASSFRGGEQYF. The CDR3 bases are TGTGCCAGCAGTTTCCGGGGTGGCGAGCAGTACTTC. The full variable domain, in which reference TRBV28 and TRBJ2-7 provide the parts outside the CDR3, is DVKVTQSSRYLVKRTGEKVFLECVQDMDHENMFWYRQDPGLGLRLIYFSYDVKMKEKGDIPEGYSVSREKKERFSLILESASTNQTSMYLCASSFRGGEQYFGPGTRLTVT.